Listed here are 12 T cell receptor beta chains from one sample, sequenced in a study of STAT5B mutations in CD4+ large granular lymphocyte leukemia. Only in-frame clones appear in the TCRdb table, and some are missing; sequencing was by immunoSEQ multiplex PCR. The table includes about 45,000 clones, 80% to 90% detected once. The sample taken for sequencing was CD4+ T cells from blood buffy coats. Receptors originate from a human donor in good health.

This chain connects TRBV30 to TRBJ1-1; the D is unclear. This CDR3 is built from 13 residues. The V gene's germline CDR1 is GTSNPN and CDR2 SVGIG (reference sequence). V was clipped by 2 bases and J by 4 bases, with 11 bases between them. CDR3 bases: TGTGCCTGGAGTCCACCATATTTCACTGAAGCTTTCTTT. It is translated as CAWSPPYFTEAFF.

This chain links TRBV5-1 with TRBJ1-1, with D possibly matching TRBD1 (5 bases). This CDR3 spans 15 amino acids. In germline, CDR1 is SGHRS, CDR2 YFSETQ. The V gene lost 0 bases and the J gene lost 3 bases, with 12 bases spanning the gap. CDR3 nucleotides: TGCGCCAGCAGCTTGGGGACAAGCAAACACACTGAAGCTTTCTTT. It yields the protein CASSLGTSKHTEAFF.

The V gene is TRBV27, the J gene TRBJ2-1, with 9 bases aligning to TRBD2. The CDR3 consists of 16 residues. Germline CDR1 and CDR2: MNHEY and SMNVEV (reference sequence). J lost 7 bases, V lost 5 bases, and 12 bases had no gene match. DNA of the CDR3: TGTGCCAGCAGTCCGTCGACTCGTAGCGGGAGAAATGAGCAGTTCTTC. It is translated as CASSPSTRSGRNEQFF.

The V call is TRBV6-1, the J call TRBJ1-3; TRBD1 is a possible D gene (5 bases). The CDR3 sequence is 16 residues long. V lost 3 bases, J lost 0 bases, and 12 bases lay in between. Germline V gene data show CDR1 as MNHNS and CDR2 as SASEGT. The CDR3 sequence is CASSDAGTVSGNTIYF. The CDR3 DNA sequence: TGTGCCAGCAGTGACGCCGGGACGGTCTCTGGAAACACCATATATTTT.

CDR3 in DNA: TGTGCCAGCAGTGAAGGTCGGCACTCGAGGGCCTACGAGCAGTACTTC. Translation gives CASSEGRHSRAYEQYF. The chain carries TRBV6-1 and TRBJ2-7; D may be TRBD2 (5 bases). The CDR3 is 16 residues long. V lost 1 base, J lost 2 bases, and 15 bases lay in between. The germline gives CDR1 MNHNS, CDR2 SASEGT.

This clone was seen only a few times. CDR3 loop: CASSLQGRNQPQHF. The DNA for the CDR3 is TGTGCCAGCAGCTTACAGGGGCGCAATCAGCCCCAGCATTTT. The chain carries TRBV5-6 and TRBJ1-5; TRBD1 matches 7 bases. Trimming cost V 2 bases and J 2 bases; bases outside gene matches: 1. Germline V gene data show CDR1 as SGHDT and CDR2 as YYEEEE. The length of the CDR3 is 14 residues.

V usage is TRBV25-1 and J usage is TRBJ2-3, with D possibly matching TRBD2 (6 bases). V was pared by 2 bases and J by 0 bases, with 12 bases between. Germline values: CDR1 MGHDK, CDR2 SYGVNS. The CDR3 is made up of 16 amino acids. Here the CDR3 DNA reads TGTGCCAGCAGTGAAGCGGGACGCCCTAGCACAGATACGCAGTATTTT. Protein sequence: CASSEAGRPSTDTQYF.

The gene calls are TRBV5-1 and TRBJ2-5, with unresolved D. TRBJ2-7 explains the end of the DNA better; the J call may be wrong. The CDR3 totals 15 residues. Germline V gene lookup returns CDR1 SGHRS and CDR2 YFSETQ. The CDR3 loop is CASSLVRQSNYEQYF. CDR3 nucleotide sequence: TGCGCCAGCAGCTTGGTAAGGCAGAGCAACTACGAGCAGTACTTC.

The chain employs TRBV11-2 and TRBJ1-2; the D is unclear. The V and J ends lost 5 bases and 2 bases respectively, with 6 bases between them. Germline lookup yields CDR1 SGHAT and CDR2 FQNNGV. The length of the CDR3 is 12 residues. DNA for the CDR3: TGTGCCAGCAGCCGCCAGAACTATGGCTACACCTTC. This sequence encodes CASSRQNYGYTF.

CDR3 residues: CSVEGGSEQFF. The CDR3 bases are TGCAGCGTTGAGGGGGGGAGTGAGCAGTTCTTC. V usage is TRBV29-1 and J usage is TRBJ2-1; 7 nucleotides match TRBD2. Germline V gene lookup returns CDR1 SQVTM and CDR2 ANQGSEA. The CDR3 has 11 amino acids. V shed 3 bases, J shed 9 bases, and the junction held 2 bases outside the gene matches.

V usage is TRBV5-4 and J usage is TRBJ1-2, with D tentatively TRBD1 (5 bases). V lost 1 base, J lost 5 bases, and 12 bases lay in between. Per germline, CDR1 SGHNT and CDR2 YYREEE (reference sequence). This CDR3 comprises 14 residues. In DNA form, the CDR3 reads TGTGCCAGCAGCTTGCAAGACAGATCATATGGCTACACCTTC. Its protein is CASSLQDRSYGYTF. The entire variable domain, with the rest obtained from reference TRBV5-4 and TRBJ1-2, is as follows: ETGVTQSPTHLIKTRGQQVTLRCSSQSGHNTVSWYQQALGQGPQFIFQYYREEENGRGNFPPRFSGLQFPNYSSELNVNALELDDSALYLCASSLQDRSYGYTFGSGTRLTVV.

The rearrangement joins TRBV7-2 to TRBJ2-1; 15 positions agree with TRBD2. Germline lookup yields CDR1 SGHTA and CDR2 FQGNSA. The CDR3 has 16 amino acids. Losses at the gene ends were 7 bases for V and 7 bases for J; bases not matched to a gene: 8. The CDR3 here is CASNFFGTSGRNEQFF. CDR3 sequence (DNA): TGTGCCAGCAACTTTTTCGGGACTAGCGGGAGGAATGAGCAGTTCTTC.